These 23 T cell receptor beta chains were all obtained from the same sample, sequenced in a study of CD4+ T cells in melanoma. Repertoires were generated with immunoSEQ multiplex PCR, while TCRdb's copy carries only in-frame clones and drops some. Among approximately 15,000 clones listed, roughly 83% were seen once. Sequenced material: cells from a culture (not recorded whether cultured in vitro). The receptors come from a human donor with melanoma.

The rearrangement links TRBV9 to TRBJ1-2; D gene unclear. Trimming took 3 bases from V and 8 from J, leaving 14 bases between them. This CDR3 is 13 amino acids long. Per the germline V gene, CDR1 is SGDLS and CDR2 is YYNGEE. DNA of the CDR3: TGTGCCAGCAGCGCTTGGGAGGGATACGGCTACACCTTC. This codes for CASSAWEGYGYTF. Drawing the rest from reference TRBV9 and TRBJ1-2, the complete variable domain is DSGVTQTPKHLITATGQRVTLRCSPRSGDLSVYWYQQSLDQGLQFLIQYYNGEERAKGNILERFSAQQFPDLHSELNLSSLELGDSALYFCASSAWEGYGYTFGSGTRLTVV.

This chain links TRBV20-1 with TRBJ2-7, with D unresolved. Per the germline V gene, CDR1 is DFQATT and CDR2 is SNEGSKA (reference sequence). Trimming pared 3 bases from V and 9 bases from J, leaving 12 bases between. The CDR3 is 11 amino acids. The CDR3 DNA follows: TGCAGTGCTAGTTGGGCGGAAAGGCAGTACTTC. It yields the protein CSASWAERQYF.

This sequence joins TRBV4-1 and TRBJ2-1; 12 nucleotides agree with TRBD2. Germline V gene lookup returns CDR1 MGHRA and CDR2 YSYEKL. This CDR3 is built from 18 residues. V lost 3 bases and J lost 0; bases outside the gene matches: 6. The CDR3 DNA reads TGCGCCAGCAGCCAGGCCGGACTAGCGGGGAGCTCCTACAATGAGCAGTTCTTC. It yields the protein CASSQAGLAGSSYNEQFF.

This chain uses TRBV6-1 with TRBJ1-1; 7 bases align to TRBD1. Germline-derived CDR1 and CDR2 are MNHNS and SASEGT. V trimming: 4 bases; J trimming: 0 bases; junction bases outside the gene matches: 5. There are 15 residues in the CDR3. In nucleotides, the CDR3 is TGTGCCAGCAGTGGGTCAACAGGGGTGAACACTGAAGCTTTCTTT. Residues: CASSGSTGVNTEAFF.

The chain is built from TRBV16 and TRBJ1-2; D is perhaps TRBD1 (5 bases). V lost 2 bases and J lost 1, with 5 bases in between. CDR1 KGHSY and CDR2 FQNENV come from the germline V gene. The CDR3 spans 13 residues. CDR3 amino acids: CASSQRGNYGYTF. In DNA, the CDR3 is TGTGCCAGCAGCCAAAGGGGTAACTATGGCTACACCTTC.

This clone was counted once. The V gene is TRBV5-1, the J gene TRBJ2-2; D not resolved. Trimming took 1 base from V and 1 from J, leaving 5 bases between them. Germline CDR1 and CDR2: SGHRS and YFSETQ. This CDR3 region has 14 residues. In DNA form, the CDR3 reads TGCGCCAGCAGCTTGCCCGGGAACACCGGGGAGCTGTTTTTT. Protein product: CASSLPGNTGELFF.

This rearrangement joins TRBV5-1 to TRBJ2-7, with D perhaps matching TRBD1 or TRBD2 (7 bases each). Per germline, CDR1 SGHRS and CDR2 YFSETQ. V lost 0 bases to trimming and J lost 3 bases, with 16 bases between them. This CDR3 contains 16 residues. DNA of the CDR3: TGCGCCAGCAGCTTGGGTCCAGGGGGGGGGATCTACGAGCAGTACTTC. Encoded protein: CASSLGPGGGIYEQYF.

The gene calls are TRBV18 and TRBJ2-5; the match to TRBD1 covers 9 bases. The ends lost 4 bases at V and 3 bases at J; junction bases unmatched: 6. Germline-derived CDR1 and CDR2 are KGHSH and LQKENI. CDR3 size: 15 residues. The CDR3 DNA reads TGTGCCAGCTCACGAGGGACAGGGAATAAAGAGACCCAGTACTTC. Its protein is CASSRGTGNKETQYF.

The CDR3 is CASSKLGPGEAFF. The DNA for the CDR3 is TGCGCCAGCAGCAAACTGGGACCGGGTGAAGCTTTCTTT. This chain uses TRBV5-1 with TRBJ1-1, with D tentatively TRBD1 (5 bases). CDR3 length equals 13 residues. Between the trimmed V and J ends, which lost 4 bases and 7 bases, there was a span of 14 bases. Germline-derived CDR1 and CDR2 are SGHRS and YFSETQ.

The chain uses TRBV6-1 and TRBJ2-1, with D perhaps matching TRBD1 (6 bases). The CDR3 consists of 12 residues. Germline CDR1 reads MNHNS; CDR2 reads SASEGT. With 6 bases removed from V and 10 bases from J, the gap between germline ends came to 13 bases. The CDR3 sequence: CASSLTGWEQFF. CDR3 DNA: TGTGCCAGCAGCCTTACAGGGTGGGAGCAGTTCTTC.

This sequence joins TRBV5-1 and TRBJ2-2; the D is unclear. CDR3 length: 12 residues. Trimming stripped 3 bases from V and 4 bases from J, with 4 bases between. CDR1 and CDR2 from the germline V gene are SGHRS and YFSETQ. The CDR3 protein is CASSYSTGELFF. The CDR3 nucleotides read TGCGCCAGCAGCTACAGCACCGGGGAGCTGTTTTTT.

The chain couples TRBV7-2 to TRBJ1-4; no definite D call. CDR1 SGHTA and CDR2 FQGNSA come from the germline V gene. CDR3 length: 14 amino acids. Between the trimmed V and J ends, which lost 4 bases and 0 bases, there was a span of 6 bases. The DNA for the CDR3 is TGTGCCAGCAGCTGGTCGGCAACTAATGAAAAACTGTTTTTT. The encoded protein is CASSWSATNEKLFF.

This chain uses TRBV9 with TRBJ1-1; D may be TRBD1 (6 bases). V dropped 3 bases and J dropped 3 bases, with 15 bases sitting between them. The CDR3 runs to 15 residues. Germline CDR1 and CDR2: SGDLS and YYNGEE. The CDR3 nucleotides are TGTGCCAGCAGCGCTCACGGGGGCGTCGACACTGAAGCTTTCTTT. Protein product: CASSAHGGVDTEAFF. Together with reference TRBV9 and TRBJ1-1, the CDR3 gives the full variable domain: DSGVTQTPKHLITATGQRVTLRCSPRSGDLSVYWYQQSLDQGLQFLIQYYNGEERAKGNILERFSAQQFPDLHSELNLSSLELGDSALYFCASSAHGGVDTEAFFGQGTRLTVV.

As for this clone: At one end, the junction sequence differs from germline, possibly due to a read error. The chain uses TRBV10-3 and TRBJ1-1, with D uncertain. The length of the CDR3 is 13 residues. Germline CDR1 is ENHRY and CDR2 is SYGVKD. The CDR3 region has the DNA TGTGCAATCAGTGTAGGGATGAACACTGAAGCTTTCTTT. This gives the protein CAISVGMNTEAFF.

The gene calls are TRBV7-3 and TRBJ2-1, with D possibly being TRBD2 (6 bases). Per germline, CDR1 SGHTA and CDR2 FQGTGA. There are 14 residues in the CDR3. V was clipped by 2 bases and J by 7 bases, with 12 bases between them. The chain's CDR3 is CASSLGDFSNEQFF. CDR3 sequence (DNA): TGTGCCAGCAGCTTAGGGGACTTTTCGAATGAGCAGTTCTTC.

This rearrangement joins TRBV7-2 to TRBJ2-2; possibly TRBD1 for D (5 bases). V was trimmed by 3 bases and J by 4 bases, leaving 9 bases between them. The CDR3 contains 14 residues. Germline-derived CDR1 and CDR2 are SGHTA and FQGNSA. CDR3 DNA: TGTGCCAGCAGCTTGGCAGGGCGCACCGGGGAGCTGTTTTTT. It specifies CASSLAGRTGELFF. The whole variable domain, remainder taken from reference TRBV7-2 and TRBJ2-2, is GAGVSQSPSNKVTEKGKDVELRCDPISGHTALYWYRQSLGQGLEFLIYFQGNSAPDKSGLPSDRFSAERTGGSVSTLTIQRTQQEDSAVYLCASSLAGRTGELFFGEGSRLTVL.

The rearrangement uses TRBV29-1 and TRBJ1-6; tentatively, D is TRBD1 (6 bases). Germline assignment: CDR1 SQVTM and CDR2 ANQGSEA. Deletions cut 4 bases from V and 5 bases from J, with 9 bases between. The CDR3 has 13 amino acids. CDR3: CSVGQGNNSPLHF. Written as DNA, the CDR3 is TGCAGCGTTGGGCAGGGGAATAATTCACCCCTCCACTTT.

The CDR3 bases are TGCGCCAGCAGCCCGGACGGGAACACTGAAGCTTTCTTT. The encoded protein is CASSPDGNTEAFF. The chain employs TRBV5-1 and TRBJ1-1; D is uncertain. V was clipped by 4 bases and J by 1 base, with 8 bases between them. Germline assignment: CDR1 SGHRS and CDR2 YFSETQ. This CDR3 spans 13 amino acids.

The V call is TRBV21-1, the J call TRBJ2-7; the table calls TRBD1, which could not be checked here. TRBV21-1 constitutes a pseudogene. The CDR3 is 15 residues long. The CDR3 DNA follows: TGTGCCAGCAGCACCGCTTCGGGCAGGGGTGACGAGCAGTACTTC. It specifies CASSTASGRGDEQYF.

CDR3 sequence: CASSAQHRGSNQPQHF. The CDR3 coding sequence is TGTGCCAGTAGTGCCCAACACAGGGGAAGCAATCAGCCCCAGCATTTT. This chain links TRBV19 with TRBJ1-5; 7 bases agree with TRBD1. The V segment lost 5 bases and the J segment 1 base; nucleotides outside the gene matches: 8. The CDR3 runs to 16 residues. Germline CDR1 and CDR2: LNHDA and SQIVND (reference sequence).

This clone was seen just once. This chain uses TRBV2 with TRBJ2-3; D uncertain. Germline CDR1 SNHLY, CDR2 FYNNEI. The CDR3 sequence is 13 residues long. Trimming removed 6 bases from V and 2 bases from J, with 9 bases in between. CDR3 residues: CASRQQYTDTQYF. The CDR3 DNA follows: TGTGCCAGCAGGCAACAATACACAGATACGCAGTATTTT. Drawing the rest from reference TRBV2 and TRBJ2-3, the complete variable domain is EPEVTQTPSHQVTQMGQEVILRCVPISNHLYFYWYRQILGQKVEFLVSFYNNEISEKSEIFDDQFSVERPDGSNFTLKIRSTKLEDSAMYFCASRQQYTDTQYFGPGTRLTVL.

V usage is TRBV7-9 and J usage is TRBJ2-1; 10 bases are a match to TRBD1. V was clipped by 5 bases and J by 6 bases; unmatched bases: 7. The CDR3 contains 15 residues. Germline assignment: CDR1 SEHNR and CDR2 FQNEAQ (reference sequence). The CDR3 coding sequence is TGTGCCAGCAGCCCCCCCGGGACAGGGGTCAATGAGCAGTTCTTC. Its protein product is CASSPPGTGVNEQFF. Full variable domain (rest looked up from reference TRBV7-9 and TRBJ2-1): DTGVSQNPRHKITKRGQNVTFRCDPISEHNRLYWYRQTLGQGPEFLTYFQNEAQLEKSRLLSDRFSAERPKGSFSTLEIQRTEQGDSAMYLCASSPPGTGVNEQFFGPGTRLTVL.

CDR3: CASSPGPPSPPQFF. DNA for the CDR3: TGCGCCAGCAGCCCGGGACCGCCCTCTCCCCCGCAGTTCTTC. The rearrangement links TRBV4-1 to TRBJ2-1, with D perhaps matching TRBD1 or TRBD2 (5 bases each). V gave up 4 bases and J gave up 12 bases, with 19 bases separating them. This CDR3 contains 14 residues. The V gene's germline CDR1 is MGHRA and CDR2 YSYEKL.